Described below is a single TCR beta chain sequence and its context. These data come from a study of blood T cell repertoires in COVID-19. Across the study: The origin of the acute and convalescent COVID-19 samples was the United States, Italy and Spain. In each case, the material was cDNA or gDNA derived from T cells, B-cell-depleted T cells, or PBMCs.

As handled by the study authors: The assay estimated nucleated cells by amplifying reference gene primers. Using immunoSEQ multiplex PCR, the repertoire was profiled, and TCRdb retains in-frame clones only, with some absent. V, J and clone size were drawn from that table, and D and trimming were deduced from the DNA. The sample shows about 220,000 clones, around 80% of them seen only once. V lost 3 bases and J lost 0, with 5 bases in between. This CDR3 contains 13 residues. Germline V lookup: CDR1 SGHVS, CDR2 FQNEAQ. The receptor was derived from a woman between 65 and 79 years old with acute or convalescent COVID-19. Sequenced material: peripheral blood. This chain connects TRBV7-8 to TRBJ2-5; D not certain. Here the CDR3 reads CASSFAYQETQYF. In nucleotides, the CDR3 is TGTGCCAGCAGCTTCGCGTACCAAGAGACCCAGTACTTC.